Below, 8 T cell receptor beta chains from the same sample are listed, as sequenced in a study of cytomegalovirus exposure and HLA in healthy donors. With 60 Vbeta and 13 Jbeta primers, the PCR was carried out. Repertoires were generated with immunoSEQ multiplex PCR, while TCRdb's copy carries only in-frame clones and drops some. The data hold approximately 290,000 clones, with about four fifths observed a single time. The specimen sequenced was PBMCs. Receptors originate from a girl between 2 and 10 years old in good health and CMV-seronegative.

The chain uses TRBV6-6 and TRBJ2-5, with D maybe TRBD2 (6 bases). CDR3 size: 14 residues. CDR1 and CDR2 from the germline V gene are MNHNY and SVGAGI (reference sequence). Trimming took 5 bases from V and 2 from J, leaving 12 bases between them. In DNA, the CDR3 is TGTGCCAGCAGTCGAACCCTAGCGCAAGAGACCCAGTACTTC. Protein sequence: CASSRTLAQETQYF.

This chain links TRBV5-6 with TRBJ1-4, with a weak D call TRBD1 (6 bases). The CDR3 is 13 residues long. Germline CDR1 SGHDT, CDR2 YYEEEE. The ends were cut back, 3 bases at V and 6 bases at J, with 9 bases in the middle. CDR3 DNA: TGTGCCAGCAGCTGGGGGCAGGATGAAAAACTGTTTTTT. Protein: CASSWGQDEKLFF.

With regard to this clone: Other DNA sequences in this specimen translate into the identical CDR3. This chain uses TRBV5-1 with TRBJ1-1, with 11 bases lining up with TRBD1. The CDR3 covers 14 residues. V lost 4 bases and J lost 5; bases outside the gene matches: 4. Germline V lookup: CDR1 SGHRS, CDR2 YFSETQ. The CDR3 DNA reads TGCGCCAGCAGCCCAGGGACAGGGGGGACTGAAGCTTTCTTT. This sequence encodes CASSPGTGGTEAFF.

This clone was counted only a few times. The chain uses TRBV4-2 and TRBJ1-2; 9 bases map to TRBD1. With 2 bases clipped from V and 8 bases from J, the junction kept 12 bases outside the gene matches. Germline V gene sequence: CDR1 LGHNA, CDR2 YNFKEQ. The CDR3 consists of 16 residues. Here the CDR3 reads CASSQSSTGQGQGYTF. CDR3 sequence (DNA): TGTGCCAGCAGCCAATCTTCAACGGGACAGGGTCAAGGCTACACCTTC.

This clone has a handful of counts. J is TRBJ2-1 and V is TRBV6-1; TRBD1 matches 7 bases. Germline V lookup: CDR1 MNHNS, CDR2 SASEGT. The CDR3 runs to 13 residues. V lost 5 bases and J lost 5; bases outside the gene matches: 3. The CDR3 coding sequence is TGTGCCAGCAGTAGGGACAGTAACAATGAGCAGTTCTTC. Its protein is CASSRDSNNEQFF.

The chain is built from TRBV9 and TRBJ2-7; 9 bases line up with TRBD1. Germline-derived CDR1 and CDR2 are SGDLS and YYNGEE. This CDR3 has 14 amino acids. Trimming took 5 bases from V and 6 from J; bases not matched to a gene: 9. The CDR3 is CASSKDGQGSEQYF. DNA for the CDR3: TGTGCCAGCAGTAAAGATGGACAGGGGAGCGAGCAGTACTTC.

The rearrangement uses TRBV5-6 and TRBJ2-5, with D maybe TRBD1 (5 bases). Germline V gives CDR1 SGHDT, CDR2 YYEEEE. V shed 4 bases and J shed 1 base, with 8 bases lying between them. The CDR3 covers 13 residues. The CDR3 protein is CASSDSLQETQYF. As DNA, the CDR3 is TGTGCCAGCAGCGACAGTCTCCAAGAGACCCAGTACTTC.

V gene TRBV5-1 combines with J gene TRBJ2-5; a weak D match, TRBD2 (5 bases). CDR1 and CDR2 from the germline V gene are SGHRS and YFSETQ. Trimming cost V 0 bases and J 4 bases, with 10 bases left between them. The CDR3 consists of 14 residues. The CDR3, as DNA: TGCGCCAGCAGCTTGGCCGGACTGGGAGAGACCCAGTACTTC. This gives the protein CASSLAGLGETQYF.